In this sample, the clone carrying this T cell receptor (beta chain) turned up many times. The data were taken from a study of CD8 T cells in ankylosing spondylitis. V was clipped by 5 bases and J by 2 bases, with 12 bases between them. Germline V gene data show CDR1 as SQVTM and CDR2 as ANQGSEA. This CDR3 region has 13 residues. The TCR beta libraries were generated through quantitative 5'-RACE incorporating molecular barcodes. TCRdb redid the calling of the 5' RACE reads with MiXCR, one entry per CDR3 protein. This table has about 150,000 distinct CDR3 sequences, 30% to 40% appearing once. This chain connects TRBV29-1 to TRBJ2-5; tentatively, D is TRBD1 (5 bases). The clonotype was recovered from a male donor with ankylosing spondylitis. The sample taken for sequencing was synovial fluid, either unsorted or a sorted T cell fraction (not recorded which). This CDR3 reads CSVLDPGQETQYF. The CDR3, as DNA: TGCAGCGTTTTAGACCCAGGGCAAGAGACCCAGTACTTC.